A single sample is the source of the 20 T cell receptor beta chains below, sequenced in a study of beta chain features in type 1 diabetes. cDNA synthesis used the whole RNA isolate, giving expressed TCRB sequences. TCRdb's copy holds only in-frame clones and misses some; the assay was immunoSEQ multiplex PCR. The sample shows roughly 450,000 clones, about 10% of them seen only once. Specimen: naive CD4+ T cells from blood. These receptors came from a woman aged 18-29 years in good health.

V usage is TRBV5-6 and J usage is TRBJ1-1; possible D gene TRBD1, 6 bases. Trimming removed 0 bases from V and 0 bases from J, with 9 bases in between. Germline assignment: CDR1 SGHDT and CDR2 YYEEEE. The CDR3 consists of 15 residues. The CDR3 region is CASSLVDRVNTEAFF. In DNA form, the CDR3 reads TGTGCCAGCAGCTTGGTGGACAGAGTGAACACTGAAGCTTTCTTT. Supplemented by reference TRBV5-6 and TRBJ1-1, the full variable domain reads DAGVTQSPTHLIKTRGQQVTLRCSPKSGHDTVSWYQQALGQGPQFIFQYYEEEERQRGNFPDRFSGHQFPNYSSELNVNALLLGDSALYLCASSLVDRVNTEAFFGQGTRLTVV.

CDR3 amino acids: CSGAPGGPYEQYF. In nucleotides, the CDR3 is TGCAGCGGTGCTCCAGGGGGTCCCTACGAGCAGTACTTC. The V call is TRBV29-1, the J call TRBJ2-7, with 7 bases matching TRBD1. V trimming: 7 bases; J trimming: 2 bases; junction bases outside the gene matches: 8. The CDR3 has 13 amino acids. Per the germline V gene, CDR1 is SQVTM and CDR2 is ANQGSEA.

CDR3 loop: CASRRIAGDTQYF. In DNA, the CDR3 is TGTGCCAGCCGACGAATAGCGGGAGATACGCAGTATTTT. V is TRBV25-1 and J is TRBJ2-3; 7 bases agree with TRBD2. Germline assignment: CDR1 MGHDK and CDR2 SYGVNS. V gave up 8 bases and J gave up 5 bases; unmatched junction bases: 7. This CDR3 comprises 13 residues. The complete variable domain, with remaining parts taken from reference TRBV25-1 and TRBJ2-3, reads EADIYQTPRYLVIGTGKKITLECSQTMGHDKMYWYQQDPGMELHLIHYSYGVNSTEKGDLSSESTVSRIRTEHFPLTLESARPSHTSQYLCASRRIAGDTQYFGPGTRLTVL.

V is TRBV7-6 and J is TRBJ1-3; 8 bases map to TRBD1. Germline CDR1 and CDR2: SGHVS and FNYEAQ. The junction had 5 bases not matched to a gene; V was cut back by 5 bases and J by 2 bases. The CDR3 loop spans 15 amino acids. The CDR3 is CASSPTTGAGNTIYF. The CDR3 DNA reads TGTGCCAGCAGCCCCACGACAGGGGCTGGAAACACCATATATTTT.

This clone was seen more than once but under ten times. The chain carries TRBV30 and TRBJ2-3, with unresolved D. Germline CDR1 is GTSNPN and CDR2 is SVGIG (reference sequence). V lost 0 bases to trimming and J lost 2 bases, with 9 bases between them. The CDR3 is made up of 14 amino acids. CDR3 DNA: TGTGCCTGGAGTGTGGGCGTACACACAGATACGCAGTATTTT. Encoded protein: CAWSVGVHTDTQYF.

This clone was recorded a few times. The J gene is TRBJ2-3, the V gene TRBV9; TRBD2 matches 7 bases. CDR3 length: 14 amino acids. Unmatched junction bases numbered 7, after V lost 4 bases and J lost 5 bases. The V gene's germline CDR1 is SGDLS and CDR2 YYNGEE. CDR3 bases: TGTGCCAGCAGCCTTAGGGAGGGCCGAGATACGCAGTATTTT. Its translation is CASSLREGRDTQYF.

This chain connects TRBV7-9 to TRBJ2-1; TRBD2 matches at 11 bases. Germline CDR1 SEHNR, CDR2 FQNEAQ (reference sequence). The CDR3 covers 16 residues. After removal of 1 base from V and 8 bases from J, the junction contained 7 bases not matched to a gene. The CDR3 nucleotides read TGTGCCAGCAGCTTAGTAGAAGGACTAGCGGGTCATGAGCAGTTCTTC. This encodes CASSLVEGLAGHEQFF. The entire variable domain, with the rest obtained from reference TRBV7-9 and TRBJ2-1, is as follows: DTGVSQNPRHKITKRGQNVTFRCDPISEHNRLYWYRQTLGQGPEFLTYFQNEAQLEKSRLLSDRFSAERPKGSFSTLEIQRTEQGDSAMYLCASSLVEGLAGHEQFFGPGTRLTVL.

V usage is TRBV10-3 and J usage is TRBJ2-1; D is ambiguous. This CDR3 has 13 amino acids. Deletions cut 4 bases from V and 3 bases from J, with 7 bases between. Germline CDR1 ENHRY, CDR2 SYGVKD. CDR3 in amino acids: CAISGLFYNEQFF. The CDR3 nucleotides are TGTGCCATCAGTGGACTTTTCTACAATGAGCAGTTCTTC.

The chain uses TRBV29-1 and TRBJ1-1, with no clear D. The CDR3 loop spans 13 amino acids. Trimming shortened V by 7 bases and J by 2 bases, and 14 bases separated the two germline ends. The germline gives CDR1 SQVTM, CDR2 ANQGSEA. CDR3 sequence reads: CSARTDPNTEAFF. The DNA for the CDR3 is TGCAGCGCCCGGACTGACCCAAACACTGAAGCTTTCTTT.

This clone was recorded at least ten times. V gene TRBV30 combines with J gene TRBJ2-7, with D perhaps TRBD1 or TRBD2 (5 bases each). The CDR3 is 14 amino acids. The V gene lost 1 base and the J gene lost 5 bases, with 15 bases spanning the gap. CDR1 GTSNPN and CDR2 SVGIG come from the germline V gene (reference sequence). The CDR3 is CAWSGGADRNEQYF. DNA of the CDR3: TGTGCCTGGAGTGGAGGGGCGGACCGAAACGAGCAGTACTTC.

The V and J genes are TRBV7-2 and TRBJ2-1; D remains ambiguous. CDR3 size: 15 residues. Trimming removed 2 bases at V and 5 bases at J, with 13 bases between. The germline V gene has CDR1 SGHTA and CDR2 FQGNSA. Written as DNA, the CDR3 is TGTGCCAGCAGCTTATTGGTCTACAACGACAATGAGCAGTTCTTC. It encodes CASSLLVYNDNEQFF.

This clone was counted a few times. The chain recombines TRBV7-2 with TRBJ1-6, with 10 bases fitting TRBD1. Germline loops: CDR1 SGHTA, CDR2 FQGNSA. The CDR3 extends over 15 amino acids. V gave up 5 bases and J gave up 5 bases; unmatched junction bases: 3. The CDR3 DNA sequence: TGTGCCAGCAGCCTGGACAGGGGGAATAATTCACCCCTCCACTTT. It yields the protein CASSLDRGNNSPLHF.

The CDR3 nucleotides read TGTGCCTGGAGTTCGGACAGAACTGGAAGCTCCTACAATGAGCAGTTCTTC. The encoded protein is CAWSSDRTGSSYNEQFF. V gene TRBV30 combines with J gene TRBJ2-1; D is perhaps TRBD1 (6 bases). The length of the CDR3 is 17 residues. Germline V CDR1 and CDR2: GTSNPN, SVGIG (reference sequence). V was trimmed by 2 bases and J by 0 bases, leaving 17 bases between them.

This clone was recorded a few times. The rearrangement joins TRBV30 to TRBJ2-3; D is perhaps TRBD1 or TRBD2 (6 bases each). Germline assignment: CDR1 GTSNPN and CDR2 SVGIG (reference sequence). V was shortened by 1 base and J by 2 bases, with 13 bases between the two germline ends. This CDR3 contains 15 residues. The CDR3 is CAWSAGATFTDTQYF. The CDR3 bases are TGTGCCTGGAGTGCGGGGGCCACCTTCACAGATACGCAGTATTTT.

This clone was seen a few times. The genes are TRBV29-1 and TRBJ2-1, with 8 bases identical to TRBD2. The CDR3 length is 14 residues. The V gene end was trimmed by 6 bases and the J gene end by 8 bases; junction bases not matched to a gene: 12. The germline CDR1 and CDR2 sequences are SQVTM and ANQGSEA. The CDR3 coding sequence is TGCAGCGTAGTGACTAGCGACCCCTGGGATGAGCAGTTCTTC. It translates to CSVVTSDPWDEQFF.

A few counts support this clone. This chain joins TRBV5-4 and TRBJ2-1, with 10 bases that match TRBD1. CDR1 is SGHNT, CDR2 YYREEE, per germline (reference sequence). V lost 5 bases to trimming and J lost 8 bases; unmatched junction nucleotides: 7. The CDR3 covers 14 residues. The CDR3 DNA reads as TGTGCCAGCAGTTTGAGACAGGGGGCCGATGAGCAGTTCTTC. It yields the protein CASSLRQGADEQFF.

The genes are TRBV7-2 and TRBJ2-7, with 13 positions matching TRBD2. V dropped 7 bases and J dropped 4; count of bases not matched to a gene: 16. There are 18 residues in the CDR3. CDR1 SGHTA and CDR2 FQGNSA come from the germline V gene. The CDR3 sequence is CASTLVTSGGITTYEQYF. DNA of the CDR3: TGTGCCAGCACCCTAGTGACTAGCGGGGGGATAACGACATACGAGCAGTACTTC.

This clone appeared a few times. The chain combines TRBV6-5 with TRBJ1-6, with D maybe TRBD1 (5 bases). The germline gives CDR1 MNHEY, CDR2 SVGAGI. The CDR3 is 16 residues long. The V gene lost 1 base and the J gene lost 6 bases, with 13 bases spanning the gap. Written as DNA, the CDR3 is TGTGCCAGCAGTTACTTGGGAGGGAGGGGTAATTCACCCCTCCACTTT. Its protein product is CASSYLGGRGNSPLHF.

The V call is TRBV18, the J call TRBJ1-4; TRBD1 might be the D (6 bases). The CDR3 spans 14 residues. Germline V gene lookup returns CDR1 KGHSH and CDR2 LQKENI. V lost 3 bases, J lost 3 bases, and 8 bases lay in between. CDR3 sequence: CASSPGTPNEKLFF. CDR3 DNA: TGTGCCAGCTCACCGGGGACACCTAATGAAAAACTGTTTTTT.

V is TRBV4-3 and J is TRBJ1-2; no clear D. Germline lookup yields CDR1 LGHNA and CDR2 YSLEER. V lost 1 base and J lost 6, with 15 bases in between. CDR3 size: 15 residues. The CDR3 DNA is TGCGCCAGCAGCCAAGTTCTCCAAGACCCTAATGGCTACACCTTC. It yields the protein CASSQVLQDPNGYTF.